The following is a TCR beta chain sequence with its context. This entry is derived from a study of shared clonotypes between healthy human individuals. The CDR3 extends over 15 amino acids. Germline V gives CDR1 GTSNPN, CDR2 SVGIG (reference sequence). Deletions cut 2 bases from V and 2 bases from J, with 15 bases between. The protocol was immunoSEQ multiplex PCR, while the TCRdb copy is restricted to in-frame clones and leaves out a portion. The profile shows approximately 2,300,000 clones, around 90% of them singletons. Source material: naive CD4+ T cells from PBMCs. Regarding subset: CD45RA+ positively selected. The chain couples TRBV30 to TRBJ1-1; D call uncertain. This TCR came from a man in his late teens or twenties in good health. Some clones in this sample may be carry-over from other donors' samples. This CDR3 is CAWSSRSTINTEAFF. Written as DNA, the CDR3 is TGTGCCTGGAGTTCTCGCAGTACCATAAACACTGAAGCTTTCTTT.